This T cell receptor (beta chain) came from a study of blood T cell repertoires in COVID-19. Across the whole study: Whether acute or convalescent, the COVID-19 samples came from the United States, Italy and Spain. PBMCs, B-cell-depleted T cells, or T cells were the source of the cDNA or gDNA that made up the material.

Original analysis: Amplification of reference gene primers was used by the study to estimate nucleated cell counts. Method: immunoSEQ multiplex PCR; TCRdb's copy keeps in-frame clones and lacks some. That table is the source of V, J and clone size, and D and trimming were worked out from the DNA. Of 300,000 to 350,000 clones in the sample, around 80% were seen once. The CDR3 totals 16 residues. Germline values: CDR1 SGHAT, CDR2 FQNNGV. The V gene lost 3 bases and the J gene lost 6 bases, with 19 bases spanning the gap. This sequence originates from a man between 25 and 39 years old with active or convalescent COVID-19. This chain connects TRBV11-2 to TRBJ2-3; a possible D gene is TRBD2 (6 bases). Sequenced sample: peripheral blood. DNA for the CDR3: TGTGCCAGCAGCTTTGTCGGGACGGGGGTTAGGGATACGCAGTATTTT. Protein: CASSFVGTGVRDTQYF.